A single sample gave rise to the 22 T cell receptor beta chains below, sequenced in a study of low-dose radiotherapy and immunotherapy resistance in tumors. First-strand cDNA used TRAV- and TRBV-specific primers, covering alpha and beta chains. Using a constant-region primer together with a V-primer adapter, TCRs were subjected to 15 to 25 PCR cycles of amplification. MiXCR was run by TCRdb on the reads, yielding one entry per CDR3 protein. The sample records around 79,000 distinct CDR3 sequences, 18% being singletons. Indicated time point: before trial treatment. This material consisted of PBMCs, taken before treatment. The origin of the receptors is a male donor with prostate cancer.

This clonotype was counted at least ten times. The chain links TRBV5-4 to TRBJ2-1; D ambiguous. Germline lookup yields CDR1 SGHNT and CDR2 YYREEE (reference sequence). The V end lost 4 bases, the J end lost 4 bases, and 12 bases lay between the germline ends. This CDR3 has 14 residues. This CDR3 is CASSPRELYNEQFF. For the CDR3, the DNA is TGTGCCAGCAGCCCACGAGAGTTGTACAATGAGCAGTTCTTC.

This sequence joins TRBV20-1 and TRBJ1-4; 9 nucleotides match TRBD1. This CDR3 is built from 13 residues. V lost 6 bases to trimming and J lost 7 bases; unmatched junction nucleotides: 6. Germline V CDR1 and CDR2: DFQATT, SNEGSKA (reference sequence). The CDR3 is CSAGDRVLEKLFF. The CDR3 DNA follows: TGCAGTGCAGGGGACAGGGTTCTTGAAAAACTGTTTTTT.

In its sample, this clonotype was seen many times. The gene calls are TRBV20-1 and TRBJ1-5, with a weak D call TRBD1 (5 bases). The germline gives CDR1 DFQATT, CDR2 SNEGSKA (reference sequence). The CDR3 is 15 residues long. Trimming took 2 bases from V and 4 from J, leaving 15 bases between them. For the CDR3, the DNA is TGCAGTGCTAGACCACCGGGACGGACAAATCAGCCCCAGCATTTT. Its protein product is CSARPPGRTNQPQHF.

This clonotype was found many times. V gene TRBV6-5 combines with J gene TRBJ2-3; 7 bases match TRBD2. This CDR3 is built from 16 residues. Germline CDR1 and CDR2: MNHEY and SVGAGI. The J segment lost 5 bases and the V segment lost 6 bases, leaving 14 bases of the junction unmatched. CDR3 amino acids: CASRPLGAGEGDTQYF. The CDR3 DNA reads TGTGCCAGCAGACCGCTTGGGGCGGGAGAGGGAGATACGCAGTATTTT.

This clonotype was observed many times. The V gene is TRBV7-9, the J gene TRBJ2-7; tentatively, D is TRBD1 (5 bases). From germline, CDR1 is SEHNR and CDR2 FQNEAQ (reference sequence). V was cut by 2 bases and J by 1 base, with 12 bases left in between. This CDR3 comprises 15 residues. CDR3 region: CASSLQGSVSYEQYF. Written as DNA, the CDR3 is TGTGCCAGCAGCTTACAGGGAAGTGTGTCCTACGAGCAGTACTTC.

This clonotype was recorded many times. V gene TRBV6-1 combines with J gene TRBJ2-7, with 9 bases aligning to TRBD2. After removal of 6 bases from V and 5 bases from J, the junction contained 17 bases not matched to a gene. Germline CDR1 and CDR2: MNHNS and SASEGT. The length of the CDR3 is 17 residues. Written as DNA, the CDR3 is TGTGCCAGCAGGAAGGGGAGTAGCGGGAGCAGAGGGAACGAGCAGTACTTC. Amino acid sequence: CASRKGSSGSRGNEQYF.

This clonotype was seen repeatedly, ten times or more. The V call is TRBV19, the J call TRBJ2-6; TRBD1 aligns across 8 bases. Germline V gene data show CDR1 as LNHDA and CDR2 as SQIVND (reference sequence). After removal of 10 bases from V and 1 base from J, the junction contained 9 bases not matched to a gene. The CDR3 runs 16 residues. The CDR3 sequence: CATDSTGVSGANVLTF. Here the CDR3 DNA reads TGTGCCACAGACTCGACAGGGGTATCTGGGGCCAACGTCCTGACTTTC.

As for this clonotype: A far larger clone differs by one base, so this is likely a read error. The rearrangement uses TRBV7-9 and TRBJ2-7, with D tentatively TRBD1 or TRBD2 (5 bases each). The length of the CDR3 is 15 residues. Trimming stripped 0 bases from V and 7 bases from J, with 16 bases between. In germline, CDR1 is SEHNR, CDR2 FQNEAQ (reference sequence). Here the CDR3 DNA reads TGTGCCAGCAGCTTAGCCAGGTGGGGGTTGGATGAGCAGTACTTC. Protein product: CASSLARWGLDEQYF.

In its sample, this clonotype was seen many times. The chain combines TRBV12-3 or TRBV12-4 with TRBJ1-2; D is ambiguous. The CDR3 totals 14 residues. Trimming removed 2 bases from V and 7 bases from J, with 14 bases in between. In nucleotides, the CDR3 is TGTGCCAGCAGTTTACACAGAGGAAGGAGTGGCTACACCTTC. Translation: CASSLHRGRSGYTF.

In its sample, this clonotype was seen many times. The chain is built from TRBV4-1 and TRBJ1-5; D is unresolved. The CDR3 length is 15 residues. V lost 4 bases and J lost 3, with 13 bases in between. Germline lookup yields CDR1 MGHRA and CDR2 YSYEKL. CDR3 in DNA: TGCGCCAGCAGCCGAGAGGCAGAAATCAATCAGCCCCAGCATTTT. Translated: CASSREAEINQPQHF.

Many counts were recorded for this clonotype. CDR3 sequence: CASSLVRLTGSQETQYF. In DNA form, the CDR3 reads TGTGCCAGCAGCTTAGTAAGGTTAACGGGGAGCCAAGAGACCCAGTACTTC. The rearrangement links TRBV7-8 to TRBJ2-5; a weak D match, TRBD2 (5 bases). Trimming took off 1 base at V and 1 base at J, with 16 bases between the two ends. This CDR3 is 17 amino acids long. Germline assignment: CDR1 SGHVS and CDR2 FQNEAQ.

At least ten counts were recorded for this clonotype. The rearrangement joins TRBV20-1 to TRBJ2-3, with D possibly matching TRBD2 (6 bases). The CDR3 spans 13 residues. Germline lookup yields CDR1 DFQATT and CDR2 SNEGSKA (reference sequence). The ends were cut back, 3 bases at V and 2 bases at J, with 9 bases in the middle. Here the CDR3 reads CSARGRDTDTQYF. The DNA of the CDR3 is TGCAGTGCTAGGGGGCGGGACACAGATACGCAGTATTTT.

As to this clonotype: This may be a read error, as it is one base from a much larger clone. V gene TRBV2 combines with J gene TRBJ2-7, with 16 positions matching TRBD2. The CDR3 has 15 amino acids. CDR1 SNHLY and CDR2 FYNNEI come from the germline V gene. With 6 bases clipped from V and 2 bases from J, the junction kept 1 base outside the gene matches. The CDR3 nucleotides are TGTGCCAGCAGGGGGACTAGCGGGGGGGCCTACGAGCAGTACTTC. Translation gives CASRGTSGGAYEQYF.

This clonotype was detected many times. The chain is built from TRBV14 and TRBJ2-1; D perhaps matches TRBD1 (5 bases). The germline CDR1 and CDR2 sequences are SGHDN and FVKESK. V was clipped by 2 bases and J by 0 bases, with 11 bases between them. The CDR3 totals 16 residues. The CDR3 DNA follows: TGTGCCAGCAGCCAATCCTGGGGCAGCTCCTACAATGAGCAGTTCTTC. It codes for CASSQSWGSSYNEQFF.

Concerning this clonotype: Only one base separates this from a far larger clonotype, so it likely reflects a read error. The chain combines TRBV12-3 or TRBV12-4 with TRBJ2-5; 7 bases match TRBD2. Unmatched junction bases numbered 19, after V lost 7 bases and J lost 11 bases. This CDR3 is 15 amino acids long. The CDR3 DNA is TGTGCCAGCAACCTAGCGGTGGTTGATTACAATGAGCAGTACTTC. It yields the protein CASNLAVVDYNEQYF.

This sequence joins TRBV3-1 and TRBJ2-7, with 12 bases fitting TRBD2. The V and J ends lost 4 bases and 0 bases, in that order; junction bases with no gene match: 4. CDR1 is LGHDT, CDR2 YNNKEL, per germline (reference sequence). The CDR3 consists of 16 residues. CDR3: CASSPGTSGHSYEQYF. The CDR3 DNA is TGTGCCAGCAGCCCCGGGACTAGCGGGCACTCCTACGAGCAGTACTTC.

The genes are TRBV5-4 and TRBJ2-1, with D possibly matching TRBD2 (6 bases). Deletions cut 0 bases from V and 8 bases from J, with 12 bases between. CDR1 SGHNT and CDR2 YYREEE come from the germline V gene (reference sequence). The CDR3 extends over 14 amino acids. DNA for the CDR3: TGTGCCAGCAGCTTGGCGGGAGCGGGCTATGAGCAGTTCTTC. Protein: CASSLAGAGYEQFF.

This clonotype has ten or more counts. In DNA form, the CDR3 reads TGCGCCAGCAGCCATGGACAGATATGGAACACTGAAGCTTTCTTT. Translation: CASSHGQIWNTEAFF. The J gene is TRBJ1-1, the V gene TRBV5-1; TRBD1 is a possible D gene (6 bases). CDR3 length: 15 residues. V was cut by 4 bases and J by 1 base, with 14 bases left in between. The germline gives CDR1 SGHRS, CDR2 YFSETQ.

This clonotype was seen many times. The chain couples TRBV18 to TRBJ2-3; D gene unclear. V was trimmed by 2 bases and J by 1 base, leaving 4 bases between them. The V gene's germline CDR1 is KGHSH and CDR2 LQKENI. The CDR3 sequence is 13 residues long. CDR3 nucleotides: TGTGCCAGCTCACCAGCAGGCACAGATACGCAGTATTTT. Its protein is CASSPAGTDTQYF.

Points on this clonotype: A read error is the likely source, as a far larger clone sits one nucleotide away. The chain uses TRBV28 and TRBJ2-1; D not resolved. The CDR3 has 11 amino acids. CDR1 MDHEN and CDR2 SYDVKM come from the germline V gene. Trimming took 2 bases from V and 10 from J, leaving 6 bases between them. The CDR3 sequence is CASSLVREQFF. The CDR3 DNA reads as TGTGCCAGCAGTTTAGTGCGGGAGCAGTTCTTC.

This clonotype was found many times. This chain uses TRBV7-2 with TRBJ2-2; D remains unclear. The CDR3 loop spans 14 amino acids. Looked up from germline, CDR1 is SGHTA and CDR2 is FQGNSA. V was pared by 1 base and J by 1 base, with 4 bases between. CDR3 DNA sequence: TGTGCCAGCAGCTTAGTCAGGAACACCGGGGAGCTGTTTTTT. It is translated as CASSLVRNTGELFF.

Comment on this clonotype: A read error is likely here: a far larger clone is one base away. The V gene is TRBV5-1, the J gene TRBJ2-1, with unresolved D. Germline CDR1 reads SGHRS; CDR2 reads YFSETQ. This CDR3 has 13 amino acids. With 3 bases removed from V and 10 bases from J, the gap between germline ends came to 14 bases. This CDR3 is CASSSGPVGEQFF. In nucleotides, the CDR3 is TGCGCCAGCAGCTCCGGACCTGTGGGCGAGCAGTTCTTC.